These 25 T cell receptor beta chains share one sample of origin, sequenced in a study of CD8+CD57+ T cells in acquired aplastic anemia. Both TCR beta VDJ combination and CDR3 sequence profiling were carried out. Genomic DNA was the template for this profiling. In TCRdb, the reads were re-called with MiXCR into one record per CDR3 protein. Of around 150,000 distinct CDR3 sequences listed, about 48% were seen once; the top ten hold roughly 29%. Patients selected for sequencing had displayed CD8+CD57+ cell expansion by flow cytometry. The sample consisted of sorted CD4+, CD8+, or CD8+CD57+ T cells (not recorded which) from PBMCs. The receptors stem from a human donor with aplastic anemia.

This chain links TRBV12-3 or TRBV12-4 with TRBJ1-6; D uncertain. V was cut by 6 bases and J by 0 bases, with 9 bases left in between. The CDR3 is 15 amino acids. CDR3 in amino acids: CASSPKSSYNSPLHF. CDR3 coding DNA: TGTGCCAGCAGCCCGAAGAGCTCCTATAATTCACCCCTCCACTTT.

The rearrangement uses TRBV9 and TRBJ2-1; D might be TRBD2 (6 bases). The CDR3 length is 14 residues. From germline, CDR1 is SGDLS and CDR2 YYNGEE. Trimming removed 0 bases at V and 4 bases at J, with 8 bases between. The CDR3 DNA sequence: TGTGCCAGCAGCGTAGTAGGGACTTACAATGAGCAGTTCTTC. It is translated as CASSVVGTYNEQFF.

This clonotype was seen many times. The chain carries TRBV9 and TRBJ2-7; D tentatively reads TRBD1 or TRBD2 (5 bases each). The germline V gene has CDR1 SGDLS and CDR2 YYNGEE. This CDR3 spans 13 amino acids. V lost 3 bases, J lost 2 bases, and 9 bases lay in between. The CDR3 nucleotides are TGTGCCAGCAGCGGGGACGGCACCTACGAGCAGTACTTC. Amino acid sequence: CASSGDGTYEQYF.

This clonotype was recorded at least ten times. V gene TRBV24-1 combines with J gene TRBJ2-1; perhaps TRBD2 as D (6 bases). V was shortened by 3 bases and J by 5 bases, with 10 bases between the two germline ends. CDR1 is KGHDR and CDR2 is SFDVKD in the germline V gene. The CDR3 has 14 amino acids. DNA of the CDR3: TGTGCCACCAGTGATACCGGGAGCGACAATGAGCAGTTCTTC. Its translation is CATSDTGSDNEQFF.

This clonotype came up a few times. The chain employs TRBV5-6 and TRBJ2-2; 8 positions agree with TRBD2. The V gene's germline CDR1 is SGHDT and CDR2 YYEEEE. The CDR3 spans 17 residues. With 0 bases clipped from V and 4 bases from J, the junction kept 8 bases outside the gene matches. The DNA of the CDR3 is TGTGCCAGCAGCTTGGGGCCGGGAGGGCTTGCCACCGGGGAGCTGTTTTTT. Translation: CASSLGPGGLATGELFF. The full variable domain, completed using reference TRBV5-6 and TRBJ2-2, is DAGVTQSPTHLIKTRGQQVTLRCSPKSGHDTVSWYQQALGQGPQFIFQYYEEEERQRGNFPDRFSGHQFPNYSSELNVNALLLGDSALYLCASSLGPGGLATGELFFGEGSRLTVL.

The gene calls are TRBV5-1 and TRBJ2-3, with TRBD2 matching 8 bases. The CDR3 loop spans 14 amino acids. Germline CDR1 SGHRS, CDR2 YFSETQ. The junction had 6 bases not matched to a gene; V was cut back by 7 bases and J by 2 bases. The CDR3 loop reads CASREGTTTDTQYF. The CDR3 nucleotides are TGCGCCAGCCGGGAGGGGACAACCACAGATACGCAGTATTTT.

This clonotype came up many times. This chain connects TRBV11-1 to TRBJ2-2; TRBD2 matches at 10 bases. In germline, CDR1 is SGHAT, CDR2 FQDESV (reference sequence). The CDR3 is 16 residues long. Unmatched junction bases numbered 4, after V lost 2 bases and J lost 4 bases. As DNA, the CDR3 is TGTGCCAGCAGCTTAATGAGCGGGAGGGCCACCGGGGAGCTGTTTTTT. Translating gives CASSLMSGRATGELFF.

Worth noting for this clonotype: At one of its ends the junction is not consistent with the germline gene, which may arise from a read error. The V gene is TRBV4-3, the J gene TRBJ2-1, with D perhaps being TRBD1 or TRBD2 (5 bases each). The germline CDR1 and CDR2 sequences are LGHNA and YSLEER. The CDR3 spans 12 residues. The CDR3 reads CASSQGGNEQLF. The CDR3 nucleotides are TGCGCCAGCAGCCAAGGGGGGAATGAGCAGCTCTTC.

The rearrangement uses TRBV9 and TRBJ1-1; D remains ambiguous. Germline CDR1 is SGDLS and CDR2 is YYNGEE. The CDR3 loop spans 13 amino acids. The V end was cut by 4 bases, the J end by 2 bases, with 9 bases between. The CDR3, as DNA: TGTGCCAGCAGCCGGGAACCTAACACTGAAGCTTTCTTT. Encoded protein: CASSREPNTEAFF.

This sequence joins TRBV20-1 and TRBJ2-7, with 11 bases matching TRBD2. Germline V gene sequence: CDR1 DFQATT, CDR2 SNEGSKA (reference sequence). Trimming took 2 bases from V and 2 from J; bases not matched to a gene: 2. The CDR3 has 14 amino acids. In DNA form, the CDR3 reads TGCAGTGCTAGAACGACTAGCGGGACCTACGAGCAGTACTTC. Its protein is CSARTTSGTYEQYF.

The gene calls are TRBV24-1 and TRBJ2-3; the match to TRBD1 covers 11 bases. The V gene end was trimmed by 0 bases and the J gene end by 4 bases; junction bases not matched to a gene: 2. CDR1 is KGHDR, CDR2 SFDVKD, per germline. This CDR3 is 16 amino acids long. CDR3 nucleotides: TGTGCCACCAGTGATTTGCGGGACAGGGGGGCAGATACGCAGTATTTT. It encodes CATSDLRDRGADTQYF.

This clonotype came up many times. The rearrangement joins TRBV2 to TRBJ2-7; D unresolved. Between the trimmed V and J ends, which lost 9 bases and 5 bases, there was a span of 14 bases. Looked up from germline, CDR1 is SNHLY and CDR2 is FYNNEI. The length of the CDR3 is 12 residues. CDR3 loop: CASTTGNDEQYF. Written as DNA, the CDR3 is TGTGCCAGTACGACCGGCAACGACGAGCAGTACTTC. Supplemented by reference TRBV2 and TRBJ2-7, the full variable domain reads EPEVTQTPSHQVTQMGQEVILRCVPISNHLYFYWYRQILGQKVEFLVSFYNNEISEKSEIFDDQFSVERPDGSNFTLKIRSTKLEDSAMYFCASTTGNDEQYFGPGTRLTVT.

This clonotype was counted only a few times. The V gene is TRBV10-3, the J gene TRBJ1-1, with TRBD1 identical over 7 bases. Per germline, CDR1 ENHRY and CDR2 SYGVKD. The CDR3 runs to 14 residues. V shed 10 bases and J 4 bases; nucleotides not matched to a gene: 12. CDR3: CATLENRGGTEAFF. The CDR3 DNA sequence: TGTGCCACCTTGGAGAACAGGGGTGGCACTGAAGCTTTCTTT.

V is TRBV7-2 and J is TRBJ1-1, with D tentatively TRBD1 (5 bases). The CDR3 extends over 13 amino acids. CDR1 is SGHTA and CDR2 is FQGNSA in the germline V gene. The V and J ends lost 5 bases and 5 bases respectively, with 12 bases between them. Written as DNA, the CDR3 is TGTGCCAGCAGCCAACAGGCGGGGACTGAAGCTTTCTTT. Amino acid sequence: CASSQQAGTEAFF.

This clonotype was seen repeatedly, ten times or more. The J gene is TRBJ2-7, the V gene TRBV30; D gene uncertain. This CDR3 spans 11 amino acids. CDR1 is GTSNPN, CDR2 SVGIG, per germline (reference sequence). Trimming took off 0 bases at V and 4 bases at J, with 4 bases between the two ends. CDR3 region: CAWSVEYEQYF. CDR3 nucleotides: TGTGCCTGGAGTGTAGAGTACGAGCAGTACTTC. The complete variable domain, with remaining parts taken from reference TRBV30 and TRBJ2-7, reads SQTIHQWPATLVQPVGSPLSLECTVEGTSNPNLYWYRQAAGRGLQLLFYSVGIGQISSEVPQNLSASRPQDRQFILSSKKLLLSDSGFYLCAWSVEYEQYFGPGTRLTVT.

The CDR3: CASSDLQGGGYTF. In nucleotides, the CDR3 is TGTGCCAGCAGTGATTTACAGGGTGGGGGCTACACCTTC. The chain joins TRBV2 to TRBJ1-2; D might be TRBD1 (6 bases). The germline gives CDR1 SNHLY, CDR2 FYNNEI. The CDR3 consists of 13 residues. Trimming left V 3 bases short and J 8 bases short, with 13 bases between.

This chain connects TRBV7-9 to TRBJ2-7; D uncertain. With 3 bases removed from V and 7 bases from J, the gap between germline ends came to 10 bases. This CDR3 is built from 12 residues. From germline, CDR1 is SEHNR and CDR2 FQNEAQ (reference sequence). Here the CDR3 reads CASSLSQQEQYF. The CDR3 bases are TGTGCCAGCAGCTTGTCACAGCAAGAGCAGTACTTC.

The genes are TRBV7-9 and TRBJ1-4, with 8 bases that match TRBD1. Trimming cost V 5 bases and J 8 bases; bases outside gene matches: 4. Looked up from germline, CDR1 is SEHNR and CDR2 is FQNEAQ (reference sequence). The CDR3 is 13 amino acids. CDR3 sequence: CASSPGGGEKLFF. CDR3 nucleotides: TGTGCCAGCAGCCCAGGGGGCGGCGAAAAACTGTTTTTT.

Points on this clonotype: A clone one base away is much larger, so this may be a read error. The J gene is TRBJ1-1, the V gene TRBV4-3; D perhaps matches TRBD1 (5 bases). Between the trimmed V and J ends, which lost 0 bases and 4 bases, there was a span of 15 bases. The V gene's germline CDR1 is LGHNA and CDR2 YSLEER. The CDR3 runs 16 residues. CDR3 residues: CASSQDRGARATEAFF. CDR3 coding DNA: TGCGCCAGCAGCCAAGATCGCGGGGCACGGGCCACTGAAGCTTTCTTT.

The genes are TRBV20-1 and TRBJ2-3; 13 bases match TRBD2. Germline CDR1 reads DFQATT; CDR2 reads SNEGSKA (reference sequence). The CDR3 contains 15 residues. Trimming removed 6 bases from V and 0 bases from J; junction bases left unmatched: 3. CDR3 in DNA: TGCAGTGCCCCACTAGCGGGAGGGAGCACAGATACGCAGTATTTT. Protein product: CSAPLAGGSTDTQYF.

This clonotype was seen at least ten times. This chain joins TRBV5-1 and TRBJ1-1; the D gene is possibly TRBD1 (5 bases). Germline CDR1 reads SGHRS; CDR2 reads YFSETQ. The ends were cut back, 7 bases at V and 7 bases at J, with 11 bases in the middle. The CDR3 is 11 residues long. The CDR3 region is CASSEGIEAFF. The CDR3 nucleotides read TGCGCCAGCTCTGAGGGGATTGAAGCTTTCTTT.

Remarks on this clonotype: An end of the junction does not agree with germline; a read error may underlie this. V gene TRBV19 combines with J gene TRBJ1-1; D not resolved. Germline V gene sequence: CDR1 LNHDA, CDR2 SQIVND (reference sequence). This CDR3 has 13 residues. CDR3 region: CAGSSPRLEKALF. In DNA form, the CDR3 reads TGTGCCGGTAGTTCCCCGCGGCTGGAGAAAGCTCTCTTT.

The chain couples TRBV5-4 to TRBJ2-3; the match to TRBD2 covers 7 bases. This CDR3 spans 15 amino acids. The V gene end was trimmed by 2 bases and the J gene end by 1 base; junction bases not matched to a gene: 4. Germline V gene data show CDR1 as SGHNT and CDR2 as YYREEE (reference sequence). The CDR3 DNA reads as TGTGCCAGCAGCTTTGGCCTAGCGGGCACAGATACGCAGTATTTT. Encoded protein: CASSFGLAGTDTQYF.

The rearrangement joins TRBV20-1 to TRBJ2-7, with 8 bases lining up with TRBD2. Losses at the gene ends were 4 bases for V and 3 bases for J; bases not matched to a gene: 11. This CDR3 is 15 amino acids long. Germline assignment: CDR1 DFQATT and CDR2 SNEGSKA (reference sequence). CDR3 loop: CSAKGLVGGDYEQYF. The CDR3 bases are TGCAGTGCTAAGGGACTAGTTGGGGGTGACTACGAGCAGTACTTC.

J is TRBJ2-1 and V is TRBV7-9; no definite D call. Trimming stripped 5 bases from V and 7 bases from J, with 9 bases between. This CDR3 has 12 amino acids. CDR1 SEHNR and CDR2 FQNEAQ come from the germline V gene (reference sequence). The chain's CDR3 is CASSHGWNEQFF. The CDR3 nucleotides read TGTGCCAGCAGCCATGGGTGGAATGAGCAGTTCTTC.